This T cell receptor beta chain originates from a study of identifying expanded T cells in peripheral blood. About this clone itself: Its target is not known.

Libraries were prepared by immunoSEQ multiplex PCR; TCRdb keeps only in-frame clonotypes and omits some of them. The sample lists 130,000 or so clones, approximately 80% seen once, with approximately 3% in the top ten. Study-wide results and caveats: Approximately 1.1 clones differed between technical replicates, versus about 16 and 19 over time. Roughly two-week clone count variance significantly increased as total template count grew.

No infections or other immune events were documented during collection. Sequencing used blood. This receptor was taken from a person between 18 and 70 years old in good health.

CDR3 DNA sequence: TGCGCCAGCAGCCAAGGCAGACAGGGGGATTGGCCCCAGCATTTT. Residues: CASSQGRQGDWPQHF. The V gene is TRBV4-3, the J gene TRBJ1-5, with 9 bases that match TRBD1. In germline, CDR1 is LGHNA, CDR2 YSLEER. This CDR3 has 15 amino acids. V lost 1 base to trimming and J lost 9 bases; unmatched junction nucleotides: 7.